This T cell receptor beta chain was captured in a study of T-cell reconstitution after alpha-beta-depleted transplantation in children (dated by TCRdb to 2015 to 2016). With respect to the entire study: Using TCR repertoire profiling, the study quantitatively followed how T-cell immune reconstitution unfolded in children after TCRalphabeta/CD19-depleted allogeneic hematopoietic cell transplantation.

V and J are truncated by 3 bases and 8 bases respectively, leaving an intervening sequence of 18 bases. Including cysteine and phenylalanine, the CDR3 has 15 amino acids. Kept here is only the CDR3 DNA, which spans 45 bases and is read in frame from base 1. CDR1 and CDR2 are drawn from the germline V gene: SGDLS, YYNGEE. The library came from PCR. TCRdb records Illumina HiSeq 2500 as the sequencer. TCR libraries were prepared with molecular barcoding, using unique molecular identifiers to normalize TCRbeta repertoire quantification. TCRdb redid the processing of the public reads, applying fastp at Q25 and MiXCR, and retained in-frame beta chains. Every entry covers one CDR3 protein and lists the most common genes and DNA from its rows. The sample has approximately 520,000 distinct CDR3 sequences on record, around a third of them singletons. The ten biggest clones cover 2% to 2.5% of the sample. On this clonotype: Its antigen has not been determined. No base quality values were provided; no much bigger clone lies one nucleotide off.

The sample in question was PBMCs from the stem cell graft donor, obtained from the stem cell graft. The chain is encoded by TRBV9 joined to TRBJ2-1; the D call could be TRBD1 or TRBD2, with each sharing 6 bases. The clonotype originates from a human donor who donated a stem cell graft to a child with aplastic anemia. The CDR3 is CASSEGGPPGDEQFF. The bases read TGTGCCAGCAGCGAGGGGGGTCCCCCTGGGGATGAGCAGTTCTTC.